These 2 T cell receptor beta chains were all obtained from the same sample, sequenced in a study of T cells in localized non-small cell lung cancer. Sequencing used immunoSEQ multiplex PCR; TCRdb keeps in-frame clones, though not all of them. The repertoire includes approximately 2,000 clones, roughly a third of them detected once, and less than 25% sits in the top ten. The sequencing used lung tumor tissue, collected before any cancer treatment. Receptors originate from a female donor at least 60 years old with stage I lung adenocarcinoma.

V is TRBV19 and J is TRBJ2-7; a weak D match, TRBD1 (5 bases). V lost 0 bases and J 10 bases, leaving 13 bases between the germline ends. This CDR3 spans 13 amino acids. The germline CDR1 and CDR2 sequences are LNHDA and SQIVND (reference sequence). The CDR3 DNA sequence: TGTGCCAGTAGTATAGAAAGGGGTGGACGCCAGTACTTC. This sequence encodes CASSIERGGRQYF.

This clone came up a few times. The chain uses TRBV30 and TRBJ2-3; TRBD1 might be the D (6 bases). Germline V gene data show CDR1 as GTSNPN and CDR2 as SVGIG (reference sequence). V lost 4 bases, J lost 4 bases, and 24 bases lay in between. The CDR3 loop spans 17 amino acids. The CDR3 region has the DNA TGTGCCTGGACGGTTGGGCCTCTCAGGGGTCCGGCAGATACGCAGTATTTT. This translates into CAWTVGPLRGPADTQYF.